This TCR beta chain was sequenced for a study of blood T cell repertoires in COVID-19. As for the study in general: Samples of COVID-19 (acute and convalescent) were obtained from the United States, Italy and Spain. From T cells, B-cell-depleted T cells, or PBMCs came the material, which was cDNA or gDNA.

The authors' processing: Reference gene primer amplification in the assay estimated nucleated cell counts. The data were produced by immunoSEQ multiplex PCR, yet TCRdb's version contains in-frame clones alone and is incomplete. That table is the source of V, J and clone size, and D and trimming were worked out from the DNA. The sample carries about 130,000 clones, approximately 83% recorded once. This clone was picked up one time. CDR1 LGHDT and CDR2 YNNKEL come from the germline V gene (reference sequence). Deletions cut 4 bases from V and 6 bases from J, with 12 bases between. CDR3 length equals 13 residues.

This sequence joins TRBV3-1 (or the pseudogene TRBV3-2) and TRBJ1-2; D is undetermined. The receptor was derived from a woman aged 50 to 60 with acute or convalescent COVID-19. Sequenced input: peripheral blood. The DNA of the CDR3 is TGTGCCAGCAGCCCACAGATACCGGATGGCTACACCTTC. This sequence encodes CASSPQIPDGYTF.